The present T cell receptor beta chain was sequenced within a study of T cell clonotyping in hematopoietic cell transplantation. Study-level background: Recipient samples before transplant were obtained post-cytoreduction.

By share of the sample, this clone is medium-sized. Libraries were prepared by immunoSEQ multiplex PCR; TCRdb keeps only in-frame clonotypes and omits some of them. Of 25,000 or so clones in the sample, around 70% were seen once. Between the trimmed V and J ends, which lost 4 bases and 4 bases, there was a span of 8 bases. The germline V gene has CDR1 SNHLY and CDR2 FYNNEI. The CDR3 contains 12 residues. Time point of the sample: recipient sample about 28 days before transplant, after cytoreduction. This clonotype was sampled from a man over 45 with myelodysplastic syndrome. Some clones in this sample may be carry-over from other donors' samples. This material consisted of peripheral blood mononuclear cells, taken before stem cell transplant. The V and J genes are TRBV2 and TRBJ2-7, with unresolved D. The DNA for the CDR3 is TGTGCCAGCAGTGCATTAGGGTACGAGCAGTACTTC. This encodes CASSALGYEQYF. Using reference TRBV2 and TRBJ2-7 for the parts outside the CDR3, the full variable domain is EPEVTQTPSHQVTQMGQEVILRCVPISNHLYFYWYRQILGQKVEFLVSFYNNEISEKSEIFDDQFSVERPDGSNFTLKIRSTKLEDSAMYFCASSALGYEQYFGPGTRLTVT.